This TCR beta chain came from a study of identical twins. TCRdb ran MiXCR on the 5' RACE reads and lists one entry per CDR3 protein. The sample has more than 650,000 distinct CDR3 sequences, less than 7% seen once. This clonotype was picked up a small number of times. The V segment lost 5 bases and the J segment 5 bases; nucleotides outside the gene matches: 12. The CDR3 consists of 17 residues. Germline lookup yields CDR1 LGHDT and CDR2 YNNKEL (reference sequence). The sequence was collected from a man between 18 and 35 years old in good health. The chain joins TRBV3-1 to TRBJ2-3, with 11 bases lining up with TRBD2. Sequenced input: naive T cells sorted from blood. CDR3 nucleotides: TGTGCCAGCAGCTTCCTCCCTACTAGCGGGAGTTTAGATACGCAGTATTTT. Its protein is CASSFLPTSGSLDTQYF.